This TCR beta chain was captured in a study of shared clonotypes between healthy human individuals. Authors' data handling: Junction-only immunoSEQ data arrived without quality scores, meaning filtering differed. Generated by immunoSEQ multiplex PCR, the TCRdb table keeps only in-frame clones and is missing some. The DNA was the basis for D and trimming; V, J and clone size are from that table. The table records some 2 million clones, about 94% of them present only once. Naivety among CD8 cells was defined by CD45RO negativity and positive CCR7 selection, thereby excluding terminally differentiated effector memory CD45RA+ cells. None of the donors, who were healthy HIV-negative adults, had recently had acute infections or vaccinations. Trimming cost V 0 bases and J 3 bases, with 5 bases left between them. The CDR3 length is 14 residues. CDR1 is PRHDT, CDR2 FYEKMQ, per germline (reference sequence).

This receptor was identified in a man younger than 35 in good health. Sequencing was done on a sample of naive CD8+ T cells sorted from blood. This chain uses TRBV13 with TRBJ2-2, with a weak D call TRBD2 (5 bases). The DNA for the CDR3 is TGTGCCAGCAGCTTAGGACTAGACACCGGGGAGCTGTTTTTT. Translation: CASSLGLDTGELFF.